Below are 18 T cell receptor beta chains sequenced from a single sample in a study of T cell repertoires in cytomegalovirus infection. TCRdb analysed the reads with MiXCR anew, one entry per CDR3 protein. The table shows around 630,000 distinct CDR3 sequences, with less than 25% occurring only once. Source material: CD8+ T cells from PBMCs. Every receptor here comes from a human donor in good health (CMV status not recorded). Some clones in this sample may be carry-over from other donors' samples.

In its sample, this clonotype was seen a few times. The V gene is TRBV19, the J gene TRBJ2-3, with D perhaps matching TRBD2 (5 bases). Germline V CDR1 and CDR2: LNHDA, SQIVND (reference sequence). The CDR3 covers 16 residues. The V end was cut by 5 bases, the J end by 6 bases, with 21 bases between. CDR3 amino acids: CASSPLEGPEADTQYF. The CDR3 coding sequence is TGTGCCAGTAGTCCTCTCGAGGGCCCAGAAGCCGATACGCAGTATTTT.

This sequence joins TRBV20-1 and TRBJ2-7; TRBD2 is a possible D gene (6 bases). Trimming cost V 1 base and J 4 bases, with 11 bases left between them. CDR3 length: 13 amino acids. CDR1 DFQATT and CDR2 SNEGSKA come from the germline V gene (reference sequence). The CDR3 sequence: CSARGYRGYEQYF. DNA for the CDR3: TGCAGTGCTAGAGGCTACCGGGGGTACGAGCAGTACTTC.

The chain joins TRBV20-1 to TRBJ1-2; D remains unclear. From germline, CDR1 is DFQATT and CDR2 SNEGSKA (reference sequence). The CDR3 is 13 amino acids. The V and J ends lost 2 bases and 0 bases respectively, with 7 bases between them. This CDR3 is CSARQESNYGYTF. Here the CDR3 DNA reads TGCAGTGCTAGACAGGAATCTAACTATGGCTACACCTTC.

This clonotype was detected ten times or more. This chain uses TRBV7-2 with TRBJ2-2, with 7 bases identical to TRBD2. Germline V lookup: CDR1 SGHTA, CDR2 FQGNSA. After removal of 4 bases from V and 5 bases from J, the junction contained 7 bases not matched to a gene. The CDR3 has 15 residues. Written as DNA, the CDR3 is TGTGCCAGCAGCTCCCGGGGTAGCGGGACCGGGGAGCTGTTTTTT. Its protein product is CASSSRGSGTGELFF.

This clonotype was detected ten times or more. The chain uses TRBV7-6 and TRBJ1-3, with a tentative D call TRBD1 (6 bases). V lost 5 bases to trimming and J lost 1 base, with 9 bases between them. This CDR3 spans 14 amino acids. Germline CDR1 SGHVS, CDR2 FNYEAQ. This CDR3 is CASSKGGSGNTIYF. In DNA form, the CDR3 reads TGTGCCAGCAGCAAAGGGGGATCTGGAAACACCATATATTTT.

V is TRBV7-8 and J is TRBJ2-4; 10 nucleotides match TRBD2. The junction had 5 bases not matched to a gene; V was cut back by 1 base and J by 8 bases. Germline V gives CDR1 SGHVS, CDR2 FQNEAQ. This CDR3 comprises 15 residues. The CDR3 protein is CASSLGAGGHHIQYF. Here the CDR3 DNA reads TGTGCCAGCAGCTTAGGAGCGGGGGGGCATCACATTCAGTACTTC.

Only a few counts were recorded for this clonotype. The J gene is TRBJ2-1, the V gene TRBV29-1, with a possible D match to TRBD2 (5 bases). CDR1 and CDR2 (germline): SQVTM, ANQGSEA. CDR3 length: 11 residues. Trimming took 6 bases from V and 10 from J, leaving 13 bases between them. The CDR3 region has the DNA TGCAGCGTCCCTAGCCTGCGAGAGCAGTTCTTC. Translated: CSVPSLREQFF.

The V and J genes are TRBV2 and TRBJ2-1; 8 bases are shared with TRBD2. This CDR3 contains 16 residues. V was pared by 6 bases and J by 0 bases, with 7 bases of the junction left unmatched. The germline CDR1 and CDR2 sequences are SNHLY and FYNNEI. The CDR3 here is CASRGISGSSYNEQFF. The CDR3 coding sequence is TGTGCCAGCAGGGGGATAAGCGGGAGCTCCTACAATGAGCAGTTCTTC. The full variable domain, with the rest looked up from reference TRBV2 and TRBJ2-1, is EPEVTQTPSHQVTQMGQEVILRCVPISNHLYFYWYRQILGQKVEFLVSFYNNEISEKSEIFDDQFSVERPDGSNFTLKIRSTKLEDSAMYFCASRGISGSSYNEQFFGPGTRLTVL.

Worth noting for this clonotype: One junction end does not reproduce the germline sequence, and a read error may be involved. The chain is built from TRBV4-1 and TRBJ2-1; the D gene is possibly TRBD2 (5 bases). This CDR3 spans 14 amino acids. Germline CDR1 and CDR2: MGHRA and YSYEKL. The CDR3 region is CASSEEGSYNEQFF. The CDR3 nucleotides read TGCGCCAGCAGCGAAGAGGGTTCCTACAATGAGCAGTTCTTC.

At least ten counts were recorded for this clonotype. The chain joins TRBV7-9 to TRBJ2-4; 9 nucleotides agree with TRBD1. CDR1 is SEHNR and CDR2 is FQNEAQ in the germline V gene (reference sequence). V shed 5 bases, J shed 4 bases, and the junction held 6 bases outside the gene matches. The CDR3 runs to 15 residues. The CDR3 spells CASSGGGQGKNIQYF. DNA of the CDR3: TGTGCCAGCAGCGGAGGGGGACAGGGAAAAAACATTCAGTACTTC.

A word on this clonotype: With a much larger clone just one base away, this may be a read error. The rearrangement uses TRBV27 and TRBJ1-1; D unclear. The CDR3 is made up of 13 amino acids. Trimming cost V 9 bases and J 5 bases, with 16 bases left between them. Looked up from germline, CDR1 is MNHEY and CDR2 is SMNVEV (reference sequence). In DNA, the CDR3 is TGTGCCAGTAAGGATGGGAGAACAACTGAAGCTTTCTTT. Its protein product is CASKDGRTTEAFF.

The chain is built from TRBV6-1 and TRBJ2-1, with 13 bases fitting TRBD2. Losses at the gene ends were 5 bases for V and 0 bases for J; bases not matched to a gene: 4. Looked up from germline, CDR1 is MNHNS and CDR2 is SASEGT. This CDR3 has 17 residues. CDR3 in amino acids: CASSRGTSGVSYNEQFF. DNA for the CDR3: TGTGCCAGCAGTCGAGGGACTAGCGGGGTCTCCTACAATGAGCAGTTCTTC.

This clonotype came up many times. The chain joins TRBV7-6 to TRBJ1-2; D call uncertain. This CDR3 contains 14 residues. Germline V gene data show CDR1 as SGHVS and CDR2 as FNYEAQ. The germline V and J ends were trimmed by 0 bases and 7 bases, with 12 bases remaining between them. The CDR3 loop is CASSLAWGGAGYTF. The CDR3, as DNA: TGTGCCAGCAGCTTAGCGTGGGGAGGCGCTGGCTACACCTTC.

This clonotype was found a few times. J is TRBJ2-2 and V is TRBV6-5; D is unclear. This CDR3 spans 14 amino acids. V lost 2 bases and J 3 bases, leaving 7 bases between the germline ends. Germline V gene data show CDR1 as MNHEY and CDR2 as SVGAGI. CDR3 coding DNA: TGTGCCAGCAGTTACAACTGGGACACCGGGGAGCTGTTTTTT. It specifies CASSYNWDTGELFF.

This clonotype appeared a few times. The J gene is TRBJ1-2, the V gene TRBV9, with TRBD1 as a possible D gene (5 bases). CDR3 length: 13 residues. V lost 0 bases to trimming and J lost 6 bases, with 9 bases between them. Germline lookup yields CDR1 SGDLS and CDR2 YYNGEE. CDR3 DNA sequence: TGTGCCAGCAGCGTAGTGGGGCGGGATGGCTACACCTTC. As protein: CASSVVGRDGYTF.

The V call is TRBV5-1, the J call TRBJ1-2, with 7 positions matching TRBD1. This CDR3 comprises 14 residues. Germline V gene data show CDR1 as SGHRS and CDR2 as YFSETQ. Trimming took 7 bases from V and 3 from J; bases not matched to a gene: 9. The CDR3 bases are TGCGCCAGCGCAGGGGGGGAAGTTCACTATGGCTACACCTTC. This translates into CASAGGEVHYGYTF.

The chain links TRBV12-3 or TRBV12-4 to TRBJ2-1; 8 bases are a match to TRBD2. J lost 9 bases, V lost 5 bases, and 9 bases had no gene match. The CDR3 runs to 14 residues. CDR3 in DNA: TGTGCCAGCAGTCTGTCGGGAGGGAGGACTGAGCAGTTCTTC. It specifies CASSLSGGRTEQFF.

V usage is TRBV29-1 and J usage is TRBJ2-4, with TRBD2 matching 12 bases. The junction had 9 bases not matched to a gene; V was cut back by 0 bases and J by 0 bases. Per the germline V gene, CDR1 is SQVTM and CDR2 is ANQGSEA. The CDR3 has 19 amino acids. The CDR3 loop reads CSVEDPRTSGELAKNIQYF. The CDR3 region has the DNA TGCAGCGTTGAAGATCCGAGGACTAGCGGGGAGCTAGCCAAAAACATTCAGTACTTC.